The T cell receptor (beta chain) under discussion was sequenced for a study of cytomegalovirus exposure and HLA in healthy donors. Germline V lookup: CDR1 SGHRS, CDR2 YFSETQ. The CDR3 has 13 amino acids. V lost 2 bases and J lost 1, with 6 bases in between. The PCR had 60 Vbeta and 13 Jbeta primers. Only in-frame clones appear in the TCRdb table, and some are missing; sequencing was by immunoSEQ multiplex PCR. The sample lists approximately 150,000 clones, around 84% occurring once. The sequencing input was PBMCs. The source of this sequence is a boy under 10 years old in good health and CMV-seronegative. The rearrangement joins TRBV5-1 to TRBJ1-1; D uncertain. The CDR3 nucleotides read TGCGCCAGCAGCTTTGGAGGGAACACTGAAGCTTTCTTT. It codes for CASSFGGNTEAFF.